A selection of T cell receptor beta chains follows, all from one sample in a study of T cell changes during pregnancy in multiple sclerosis. Method: immunoSEQ multiplex PCR; TCRdb's copy keeps in-frame clones and lacks some. The sample records 78,000 or so clones, 92% being singletons. Sequencing used peripheral blood, obtained before pregnancy. The source of these receptors is a female donor with multiple sclerosis, enrolled in a pregnancy study. The CDR3 runs from the conserved cysteine through the conserved F or W. Fields, in order: J gene, clone size, D gene, V gene, CDR3 DNA, CDR3 protein. A D gene is named only where the DNA matches it firmly. Expanded clones get a size class; other rows say once, few or many, or leave the size out.

TRBJ2-3 | . | TRBD2 | TRBV7-8 | TGTGCCAGCAGCCTCCGACTAGCGGTCACAGATACGCAGTATTTT | CASSLRLAVTDTQYF
TRBJ2-7 | once | . | TRBV27 | TGTGCCAGCAGTTTATACGCCAGGGTGGGGTACGAGCAGTACTTC | CASSLYARVGYEQYF
TRBJ2-5 | . | . | TRBV18 | TGTGCCAGCTCACCAGGCGGAACAGAGACCCAGTACTTC | CASSPGGTETQYF
TRBJ1-2 | . | . | TRBV6-5 | TGTGCCAGCAGTTACGGGGAGGTCGGCTATGGCTACACCTTC | CASSYGEVGYGYTF
TRBJ1-3 | . | . | TRBV10-3 | TGTGCCATCAGAAAGACAGAGACTTCTGGAAACACCATATATTTT | CAIRKTETSGNTIYF
TRBJ1-2 | . | . | TRBV4-1 | TGCGCCAGCAGCCAAGACAGGGGAACCGCTAACTATGGCTACACCTTC | CASSQDRGTANYGYTF
TRBJ2-7 | . | . | TRBV5-1 | TGCGCCAGCAGCTTGACCAGCGGATCCTCCTACGAGCAGTACTTC | CASSLTSGSSYEQYF
TRBJ1-5 | . | . | TRBV6-1 | TGTGCCAGCAGTGGGTTGACAGGAGTAAATCAGCCCCAGCATTTT | CASSGLTGVNQPQHF
TRBJ2-1 | . | TRBD1 | TRBV4-3 | TGCGCCAGCAGCCAACGATTTAAGGGACAGGGGTCCAATGAGCAGTTCTTC | CASSQRFKGQGSNEQFF
TRBJ2-7 | . | TRBD1 | TRBV28 | TGTGCCAACAGCCCGGACAGGGCCTACGAGCAGTACTTC | CANSPDRAYEQYF
TRBJ2-2 | . | TRBD2 | TRBV9 | TGTGCCAGCAGCGTAGACCCCGGGACTAGCTTGTTCGGCGGGGAGCTGTTTTTT | CASSVDPGTSLFGGELFF